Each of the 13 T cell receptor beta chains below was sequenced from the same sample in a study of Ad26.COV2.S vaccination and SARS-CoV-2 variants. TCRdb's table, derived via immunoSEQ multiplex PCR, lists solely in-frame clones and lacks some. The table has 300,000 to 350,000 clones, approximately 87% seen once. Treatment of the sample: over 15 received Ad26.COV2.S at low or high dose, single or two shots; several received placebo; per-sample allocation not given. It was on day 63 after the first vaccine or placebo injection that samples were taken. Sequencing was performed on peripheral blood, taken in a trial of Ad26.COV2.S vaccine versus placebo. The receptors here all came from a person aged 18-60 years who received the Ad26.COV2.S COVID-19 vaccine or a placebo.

This chain's CDR3 is CASSESLAGPSYEQYV. The CDR3 region has the DNA TGTGCCAGCAGTGAATCCCTAGCGGGCCCCTCCTACGAGCAGTACGTC. The V and J genes are TRBV2 and TRBJ2-7, with 8 bases fitting TRBD2. J gave up 0 bases and V 2 bases, and 6 bases lay outside the gene matches. Per germline, CDR1 SNHLY and CDR2 FYNNEI. The CDR3 totals 16 residues.

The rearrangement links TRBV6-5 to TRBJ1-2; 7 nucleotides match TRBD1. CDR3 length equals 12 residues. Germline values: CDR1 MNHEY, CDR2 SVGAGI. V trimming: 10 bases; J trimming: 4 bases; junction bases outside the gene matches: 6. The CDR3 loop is CATRQGGYGYTF. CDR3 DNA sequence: TGTGCCACACGACAGGGTGGCTATGGCTACACCTTC.

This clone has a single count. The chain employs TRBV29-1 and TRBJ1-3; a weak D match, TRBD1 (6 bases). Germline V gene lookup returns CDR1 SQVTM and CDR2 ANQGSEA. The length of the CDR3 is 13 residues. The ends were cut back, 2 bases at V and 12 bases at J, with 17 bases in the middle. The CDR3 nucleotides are TGCAGCGTTGAATTGGACAGATACCCAAGCATATATTTT. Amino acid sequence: CSVELDRYPSIYF.

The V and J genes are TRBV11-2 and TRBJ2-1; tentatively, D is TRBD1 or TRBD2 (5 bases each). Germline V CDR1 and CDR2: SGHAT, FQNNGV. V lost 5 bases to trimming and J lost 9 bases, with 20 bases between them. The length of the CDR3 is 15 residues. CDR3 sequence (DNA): TGTGCCAGCAGCATGTCCGGGACCGTCTCGGGTGAGCAGTTCTTC. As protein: CASSMSGTVSGEQFF. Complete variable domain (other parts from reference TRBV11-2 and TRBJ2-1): EAGVAQSPRYKIIEKRQSVAFWCNPISGHATLYWYQQILGQGPKLLIQFQNNGVVDDSQLPKDRFSAERLKGVDSTLKIQPAKLEDSAVYLCASSMSGTVSGEQFFGPGTRLTVL.

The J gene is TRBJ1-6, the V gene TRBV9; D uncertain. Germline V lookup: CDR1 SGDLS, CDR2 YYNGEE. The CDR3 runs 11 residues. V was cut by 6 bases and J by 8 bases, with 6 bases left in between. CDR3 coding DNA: TGTGCCAGCAATAGGGATTCACCCCTCCACTTT. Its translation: CASNRDSPLHF.

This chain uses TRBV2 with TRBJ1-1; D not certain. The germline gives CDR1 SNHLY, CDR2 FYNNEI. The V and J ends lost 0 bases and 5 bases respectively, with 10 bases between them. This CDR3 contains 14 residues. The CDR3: CASSEAPVVTEAFF. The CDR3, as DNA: TGTGCCAGCAGTGAAGCCCCCGTGGTGACTGAAGCTTTCTTT.

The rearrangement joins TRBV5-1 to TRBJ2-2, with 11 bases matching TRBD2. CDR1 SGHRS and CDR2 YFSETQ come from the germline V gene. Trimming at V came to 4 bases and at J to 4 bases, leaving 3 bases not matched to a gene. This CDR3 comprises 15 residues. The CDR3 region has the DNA TGCGCCAGCAGCCTCGGGACTAGCGGCACCGGGGAGCTGTTTTTT. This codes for CASSLGTSGTGELFF.

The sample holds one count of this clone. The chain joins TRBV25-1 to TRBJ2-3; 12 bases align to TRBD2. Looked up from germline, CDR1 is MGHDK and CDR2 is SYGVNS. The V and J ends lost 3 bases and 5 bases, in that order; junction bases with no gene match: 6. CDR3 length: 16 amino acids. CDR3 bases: TGTGCCAGCAGTGATCCCCGACTAGCGGGAGAAGATACGCAGTATTTT. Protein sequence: CASSDPRLAGEDTQYF. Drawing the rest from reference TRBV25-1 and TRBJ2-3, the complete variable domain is EADIYQTPRYLVIGTGKKITLECSQTMGHDKMYWYQQDPGMELHLIHYSYGVNSTEKGDLSSESTVSRIRTEHFPLTLESARPSHTSQYLCASSDPRLAGEDTQYFGPGTRLTVL.

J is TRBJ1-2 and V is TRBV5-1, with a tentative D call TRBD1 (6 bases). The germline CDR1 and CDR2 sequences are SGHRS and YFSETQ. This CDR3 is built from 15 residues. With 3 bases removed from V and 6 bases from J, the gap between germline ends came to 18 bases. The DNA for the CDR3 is TGCGCCAGCAGCTACATTGGGACATCGTGGGATGGCTACACCTTC. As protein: CASSYIGTSWDGYTF. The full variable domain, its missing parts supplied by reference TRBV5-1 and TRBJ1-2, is KAGVTQTPRYLIKTRGQQVTLSCSPISGHRSVSWYQQTPGQGLQFLFEYFSETQRNKGNFPGRFSGRQFSNSRSEMNVSTLELGDSALYLCASSYIGTSWDGYTFGSGTRLTVV.

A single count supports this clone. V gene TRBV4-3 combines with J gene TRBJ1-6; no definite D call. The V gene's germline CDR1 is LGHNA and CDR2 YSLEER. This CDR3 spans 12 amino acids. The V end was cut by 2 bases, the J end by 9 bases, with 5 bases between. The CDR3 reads CASSQRGSPLHF. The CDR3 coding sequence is TGCGCCAGCAGCCAACGGGGTTCACCCCTCCACTTT.

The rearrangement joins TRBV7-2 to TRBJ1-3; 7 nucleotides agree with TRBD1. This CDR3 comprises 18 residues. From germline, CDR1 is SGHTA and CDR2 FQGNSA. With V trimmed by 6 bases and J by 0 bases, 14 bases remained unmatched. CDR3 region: CASRQDNRGLTSGNTIYF. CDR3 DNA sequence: TGTGCCAGCAGGCAAGATAACAGGGGACTGACCTCTGGAAACACCATATATTTT.

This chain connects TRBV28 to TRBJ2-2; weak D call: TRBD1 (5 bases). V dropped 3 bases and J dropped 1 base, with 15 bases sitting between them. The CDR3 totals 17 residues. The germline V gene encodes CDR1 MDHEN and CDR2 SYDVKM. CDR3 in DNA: TGTGCCAGCAGTTTCACCAAACCAGGGTGGAACACCGGGGAGCTGTTTTTT. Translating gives CASSFTKPGWNTGELFF.

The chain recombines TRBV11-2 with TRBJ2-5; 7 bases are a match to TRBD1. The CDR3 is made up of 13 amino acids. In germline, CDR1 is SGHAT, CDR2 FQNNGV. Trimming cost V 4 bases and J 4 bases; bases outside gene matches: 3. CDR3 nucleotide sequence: TGTGCCAGCAGCTCCAACAGGGGAGAGACCCAGTACTTC. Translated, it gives CASSSNRGETQYF.